This TCR beta chain originates from a study of cytomegalovirus exposure and HLA in healthy donors. Study-wide results and limits: The majority of TCR sequences were rare, yet some public TCRs appeared in many donors. In the approximately 130 validation repertoires, 85% to 95% of cluster scores exceeded 0, per a later analysis.

For this clone: The antigen is undetermined.

The table came from immunoSEQ multiplex PCR; TCRdb's copy has only in-frame clones and leaves some out. Of some 120,000 clones listed, roughly 94% are singletons. The CDR3 has 17 amino acids. CDR1 and CDR2 from the germline V gene are KGHSH and LQKENI. The junction had 7 bases not matched to a gene; V was cut back by 3 bases and J by 0 bases. The sequence was obtained from a young woman in good health and CMV-seronegative. This sequence joins TRBV18 and TRBJ2-1; 8 bases match TRBD2. What was sequenced was PBMCs. This chain's CDR3 is CASSPRTSGTSYNEQFF. CDR3 in DNA: TGTGCCAGCTCACCGCGAACTAGCGGAACCTCCTACAATGAGCAGTTCTTC.